Below, one TCR beta chain is given with its context. The data stem from a study of CD8 T cells in Susac syndrome. TCR beta sequencing was performed on blood CD8+ and CD4+ T cells. Healthy donors served as age- and sex-matched controls. TEMRA cells were FACS-enriched, unlike CD8+ and CD4+ T cells, which were negatively isolated. The trim removed 1 base at V and 6 bases at J, leaving 7 bases unmatched. This CDR3 has 15 amino acids. Germline-derived CDR1 and CDR2 are KGHSH and LQKENI. The RNA, about 0.45 to 1 ug, was put through reverse transcription using random hexamers. The amplification used immunoSEQ multiplex PCR on TCR beta CDR3; it spanned 54 Vbeta and 13 Jbeta. TCRdb re-analysed the immunoSEQ multiplex PCR reads in MiXCR, keeping a single row per CDR3 protein. The table includes some 150,000 distinct CDR3 sequences, approximately 94% detected once.

This chain uses TRBV18 with TRBJ1-2, with 8 bases lining up with TRBD1. Sequencing was performed on CD4+ T cells from PBMCs. The clonotype was recovered from a human donor in good health. The CDR3, as DNA: TGTGCCAGCTCACCACGGACAGGGTTGAGGCATGGCTACACCTTC. Protein: CASSPRTGLRHGYTF.